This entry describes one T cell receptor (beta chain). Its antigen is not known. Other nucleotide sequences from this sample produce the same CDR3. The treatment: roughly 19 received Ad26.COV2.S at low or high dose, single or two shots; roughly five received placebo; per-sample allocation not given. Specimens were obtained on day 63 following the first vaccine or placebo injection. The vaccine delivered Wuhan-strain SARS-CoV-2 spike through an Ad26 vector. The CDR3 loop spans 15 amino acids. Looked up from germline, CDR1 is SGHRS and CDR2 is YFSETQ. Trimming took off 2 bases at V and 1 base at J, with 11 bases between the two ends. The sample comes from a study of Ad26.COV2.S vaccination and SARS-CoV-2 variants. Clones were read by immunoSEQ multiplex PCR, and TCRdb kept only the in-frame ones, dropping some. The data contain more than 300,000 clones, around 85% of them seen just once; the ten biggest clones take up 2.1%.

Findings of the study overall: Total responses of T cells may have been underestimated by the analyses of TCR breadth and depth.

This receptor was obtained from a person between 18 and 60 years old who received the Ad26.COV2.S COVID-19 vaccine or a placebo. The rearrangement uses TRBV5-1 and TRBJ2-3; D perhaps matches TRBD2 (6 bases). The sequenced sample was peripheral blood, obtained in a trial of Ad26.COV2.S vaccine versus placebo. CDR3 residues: CASSLGGGGTDTQYF. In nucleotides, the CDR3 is TGCGCCAGCAGCTTAGGAGGAGGGGGCACAGATACGCAGTATTTT.